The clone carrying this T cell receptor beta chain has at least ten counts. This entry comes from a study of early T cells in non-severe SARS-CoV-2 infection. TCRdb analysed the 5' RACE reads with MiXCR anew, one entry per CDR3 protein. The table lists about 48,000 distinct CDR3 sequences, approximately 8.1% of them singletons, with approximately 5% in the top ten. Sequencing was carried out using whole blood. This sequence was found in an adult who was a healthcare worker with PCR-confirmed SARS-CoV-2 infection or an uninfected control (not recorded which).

The CDR3 loop reads CSVERGGGQQFF. In nucleotides, the CDR3 is TGCAGCGTTGAGCGGGGGGGCGGCCAGCAGTTCTTC. The chain couples TRBV29-1 to TRBJ2-1; TRBD2 aligns across 9 bases. Trimming at V came to 3 bases and at J to 11 bases, leaving 5 bases not matched to a gene. The length of the CDR3 is 12 residues. The germline gives CDR1 SQVTM, CDR2 ANQGSEA.